The 14 T cell receptor beta chains below come from one sample, sequenced in a study of blood T cell repertoires in COVID-19. Using immunoSEQ multiplex PCR, the repertoire was profiled, and TCRdb retains in-frame clones only, with some absent. The sample lists about 99,000 clones; 79% were seen once. Sequencing was performed on peripheral blood. The receptors shown here come from an elderly woman with active or convalescent COVID-19.

The rearrangement uses TRBV7-2 and TRBJ2-1; TRBD2 agrees at 9 bases. Trimming at V came to 4 bases and at J to 0 bases, leaving 7 bases not matched to a gene. CDR3 size: 17 residues. The germline CDR1 and CDR2 sequences are SGHTA and FQGNSA. CDR3 bases: TGTGCCAGCAGCTCAAACCGCGGGGGGGGCTCCTACAATGAGCAGTTCTTC. It is translated as CASSSNRGGGSYNEQFF. The whole variable domain, filled in from reference TRBV7-2 and TRBJ2-1, reads GAGVSQSPSNKVTEKGKDVELRCDPISGHTALYWYRQSLGQGLEFLIYFQGNSAPDKSGLPSDRFSAERTGGSVSTLTIQRTQQEDSAVYLCASSSNRGGGSYNEQFFGPGTRLTVL.

This clone was picked up a small number of times. The chain is built from TRBV10-3 and TRBJ1-2; D is ambiguous. Germline values: CDR1 ENHRY, CDR2 SYGVKD. The CDR3 contains 14 residues. Trimming shortened V by 4 bases and J by 3 bases, and 12 bases separated the two germline ends. The CDR3 DNA follows: TGTGCCATCAGTGCCCGACTGGCGGACTATGGCTACACCTTC. It codes for CAISARLADYGYTF.

The chain links TRBV5-4 to TRBJ1-2; maybe TRBD1 (5 bases). Germline-derived CDR1 and CDR2 are SGHNT and YYREEE (reference sequence). Trimming took 4 bases from V and 2 from J, leaving 12 bases between them. The CDR3 consists of 14 residues. The CDR3 nucleotides read TGTGCCAGCAGCCCCGGGGGGGGGAACTATGGCTACACCTTC. It encodes CASSPGGGNYGYTF.

This chain connects TRBV18 to TRBJ2-1, with 12 bases lining up with TRBD2. V gave up 4 bases and J gave up 5 bases; unmatched junction bases: 3. The CDR3 totals 15 residues. Germline CDR1 KGHSH, CDR2 LQKENI. The CDR3 nucleotides read TGTGCCAGCTCACTTGGACTAGCGGGACACAATGAGCAGTTCTTC. Its protein product is CASSLGLAGHNEQFF.

The J gene is TRBJ2-3, the V gene TRBV19; 8 bases agree with TRBD2. CDR1 LNHDA and CDR2 SQIVND come from the germline V gene (reference sequence). The junction had 9 bases not matched to a gene; V was cut back by 10 bases and J by 0 bases. The CDR3 extends over 15 amino acids. The CDR3 is CATQDSGSSTDTQYF. The CDR3, as DNA: TGTGCCACCCAAGACAGCGGGAGTAGCACAGATACGCAGTATTTT.

The chain joins TRBV4-2 to TRBJ2-6; D may be TRBD1 (5 bases). CDR1 and CDR2 (germline): LGHNA, YNFKEQ. Trimming shortened V by 3 bases and J by 4 bases, and 13 bases separated the two germline ends. The CDR3 totals 16 residues. The CDR3: CASSQVGALGANVLTF. The CDR3 region has the DNA TGTGCCAGCAGCCAGGTTGGGGCGCTCGGGGCCAACGTCCTGACTTTC.

The gene calls are TRBV6-5 and TRBJ2-2; 9 nucleotides line up with TRBD1. V was clipped by 10 bases and J by 1 base; unmatched bases: 4. The CDR3 length is 14 residues. Germline loops: CDR1 MNHEY, CDR2 SVGAGI. The DNA for the CDR3 is TGTGCCACGGTGGACAGGGGGAACACCGGGGAGCTGTTTTTT. This encodes CATVDRGNTGELFF.

This rearrangement joins TRBV5-4 to TRBJ2-2; D perhaps matches TRBD1 (6 bases). V gave up 4 bases and J gave up 2 bases, with 12 bases separating them. This CDR3 is built from 15 residues. Per the germline V gene, CDR1 is SGHNT and CDR2 is YYREEE (reference sequence). CDR3 sequence reads: CASSIPTGNTGELFF. CDR3 sequence (DNA): TGTGCCAGCAGCATACCGACAGGAAACACCGGGGAGCTGTTTTTT.

This clone was detected only a few times. V is TRBV28 and J is TRBJ1-6, with TRBD1 as a possible D gene (6 bases). V lost 4 bases to trimming and J lost 5 bases, with 21 bases between them. There are 18 residues in the CDR3. The germline CDR1 and CDR2 sequences are MDHEN and SYDVKM. In nucleotides, the CDR3 is TGTGCCAGCAGTTCGAGACCTTACAGGGATCCTAATAATTCACCCCTCCACTTT. As protein: CASSSRPYRDPNNSPLHF.

The J gene is TRBJ1-5, the V gene TRBV7-3; D is ambiguous. The germline V and J ends were trimmed by 5 bases and 0 bases, with 8 bases remaining between them. The V gene's germline CDR1 is SGHTA and CDR2 FQGTGA. The CDR3 is 14 amino acids. CDR3 nucleotides: TGTGCCAGCAGCCTGACACTTAGCAATCAGCCCCAGCATTTT. This gives the protein CASSLTLSNQPQHF.

The chain has TRBV19 and TRBJ1-2; D is unresolved. Germline V gene data show CDR1 as LNHDA and CDR2 as SQIVND (reference sequence). Trimming stripped 3 bases from V and 8 bases from J, with 13 bases between. The length of the CDR3 is 13 residues. CDR3: CASSILGGGGYTF. CDR3 coding DNA: TGTGCCAGTAGTATCCTGGGAGGTGGAGGCTACACCTTC. The variable domain in full, with the rest retrieved from reference TRBV19 and TRBJ1-2, is DGGITQSPKYLFRKEGQNVTLSCEQNLNHDAMYWYRQDPGQGLRLIYYSQIVNDFQKGDIAEGYSVSREKKESFPLTVTSAQKNPTAFYLCASSILGGGGYTFGSGTRLTVV.

The V gene is TRBV19, the J gene TRBJ1-5; D uncertain. The germline V gene has CDR1 LNHDA and CDR2 SQIVND (reference sequence). This CDR3 has 14 residues. With 7 bases removed from V and 0 bases from J, the gap between germline ends came to 10 bases. The CDR3 region is CASTSYNSNQPQHF. Written as DNA, the CDR3 is TGTGCCAGTACCTCATACAATAGCAATCAGCCCCAGCATTTT.

This clone was recorded once. The chain recombines TRBV28 with TRBJ2-5, with a tentative D call TRBD1 (6 bases). V lost 4 bases and J 3 bases, leaving 21 bases between the germline ends. This CDR3 spans 17 amino acids. Looked up from germline, CDR1 is MDHEN and CDR2 is SYDVKM. In DNA form, the CDR3 reads TGTGCCAGCAGTTCCCCAGGCAGGGGCCGGTCGGAAGAGACCCAGTACTTC. Its protein product is CASSSPGRGRSEETQYF.

The chain recombines TRBV6-4 with TRBJ2-5; 12 nucleotides line up with TRBD2. The trim removed 6 bases at V and 3 bases at J, leaving 8 bases unmatched. This CDR3 is 16 amino acids long. Germline V gives CDR1 MRHNA, CDR2 SNTAGT. The CDR3 sequence is CASSGTSGRHKETQYF. As DNA, the CDR3 is TGTGCCAGCAGCGGAACTAGCGGGAGGCACAAAGAGACCCAGTACTTC.